This TCR beta chain is from a study of T cell responses to AZD1222 COVID-19 vaccine. Per the germline V gene, CDR1 is MNHEY and CDR2 is SVGAGI. Between the trimmed V and J ends, which lost 11 bases and 3 bases, there was a span of 7 bases. The CDR3 contains 10 residues. Here immunoSEQ multiplex PCR was the method, and the copy in TCRdb shows in-frame clones only, minus some. The profile shows tens of thousands of clones, approximately 83% of them singletons. This chain uses TRBV6-5 with TRBJ2-5, with a weak D call TRBD2 (5 bases). This clonotype was sampled from an adult who received the AZD1222 COVID-19 vaccine. The sequencing used peripheral blood, collected 28 days after the second AZD1222 dose. The CDR3: CALGEETQYF. The CDR3, as DNA: TGTGCCCTCGGGGAAGAGACCCAGTACTTC.